These 25 T cell receptor beta chains were sequenced from one sample in a study of monozygotic twins with inflammatory bowel disease. TCRdb processed the 5' RACE reads again and assigns one entry to each CDR3 protein, with no DNA. This sample's clone table lists approximately 100,000 distinct CDR3 sequences. The specimen sequenced was blood. These receptors were taken from a human donor with ulcerative colitis or Crohn's disease, or a healthy co-twin of an affected twin (not recorded which).

The chain couples TRBV13 to TRBJ1-1; TCRdb designates TRBD1, a call that cannot be tested without DNA. Germline CDR1 reads PRHDT; CDR2 reads FYEKMQ (reference sequence). CDR3 length: 14 residues. The CDR3 sequence is CASSLTGAATEAFF. Variable domain in full (rest from reference TRBV13 and TRBJ1-1): AAGVIQSPRHLIKEKRETATLKCYPIPRHDTVYWYQQGPGQDPQFLISFYEKMQSDKGSIPDRFSAQQFSDYHSELNMSSLELGDSALYFCASSLTGAATEAFFGQGTRLTVV.

The chain has TRBV7-2 and TRBJ2-1; TCRdb's D call of TRBD2 is untestable without DNA. CDR1 SGHTA and CDR2 FQGNSA come from the germline V gene. The CDR3 contains 15 residues. CDR3 region: CASSPGLAAINEQFF.

The V and J genes are TRBV5-6 and TRBJ2-7; the TCRdb call, TRBD2, lacks DNA for checking. The CDR3 has 14 amino acids. Germline V gene lookup returns CDR1 SGHDT and CDR2 YYEEEE. The CDR3 protein is CASSSSGLAYEQYF.

The chain recombines TRBV27 with TRBJ1-4. The CDR3 is 15 amino acids. CDR1 MNHEY and CDR2 SMNVEV come from the germline V gene (reference sequence). The CDR3 is CASSLSTGENEKLFF.

This chain connects TRBV15 to TRBJ2-2. Germline loops: CDR1 LNHNV, CDR2 YYDKDF (reference sequence). The CDR3 runs to 16 residues. CDR3 region: CATSREVGANTGELFF.

This sequence joins TRBV7-9 and TRBJ1-2; the TCRdb call, TRBD1, lacks DNA for checking. Germline assignment: CDR1 SEHNR and CDR2 FQNEAQ (reference sequence). The CDR3 spans 16 residues. CDR3 protein: CASLDSRGSENYGYTF.

V gene TRBV2 combines with J gene TRBJ1-2; lacking DNA, the TRBD1 call made by TCRdb goes unchecked. The germline CDR1 and CDR2 sequences are SNHLY and FYNNEI. This CDR3 comprises 13 residues. The CDR3 reads CASSVDRVYGYTF.

V gene TRBV11-1 combines with J gene TRBJ1-1; checking the TCRdb D call of TRBD1 is not possible without DNA. This CDR3 has 18 amino acids. Germline V gives CDR1 SGHAT, CDR2 FQDESV (reference sequence). CDR3 protein: CASSLVPWTGGLISEAFF.

The chain employs TRBV25-1 and TRBJ2-2; the TCRdb call, TRBD1, lacks DNA for checking. The germline V gene has CDR1 MGHDK and CDR2 SYGVNS. The CDR3 length is 14 residues. Here the CDR3 reads CASSAGSRTGELFF.

The J gene is TRBJ1-2, the V gene TRBV20-1; TCRdb outputs TRBD1, but without DNA this stays unchecked. This CDR3 region has 13 residues. Per the germline V gene, CDR1 is DFQATT and CDR2 is SNEGSKA (reference sequence). CDR3 loop: CSARGDRHYGYTF.

This chain connects TRBV6-5 to TRBJ1-1. This CDR3 is built from 15 residues. CDR1 and CDR2 from the germline V gene are MNHEY and SVGAGI. The CDR3 reads CASSYSGRKGTEAFF.

The genes are TRBV5-1 and TRBJ2-3; the D call of TRBD1 rests on TCRdb alone, since no DNA is present to check it. This CDR3 comprises 15 residues. Germline V CDR1 and CDR2: SGHRS, YFSETQ. The CDR3 here is CASRGGAVTSQDKYF.

The CDR3 sequence is CASSQDGLYEQFF. This chain uses TRBV4-1 with TRBJ2-1; without DNA, the TCRdb call of TRBD2 cannot be checked. CDR3 length: 13 amino acids. Germline V gives CDR1 MGHRA, CDR2 YSYEKL.

This chain connects TRBV28 to TRBJ2-7; the TCRdb D gene call, TRBD2, has no DNA to confirm it. Looked up from germline, CDR1 is MDHEN and CDR2 is SYDVKM. The CDR3 has 15 residues. The CDR3 here is CASSLLNEGGYEQYF.

V gene TRBV7-3 combines with J gene TRBJ2-1; TCRdb's D gene call, TRBD1, goes unchecked for lack of DNA. Germline CDR1 reads SGHTA; CDR2 reads FQGTGA. There are 15 residues in the CDR3. The CDR3 sequence: CASSRDDRAAWEQFF. Supplemented by reference TRBV7-3 and TRBJ2-1, the full variable domain reads GAGVSQTPSNKVTEKGKYVELRCDPISGHTALYWYRQSLGQGPEFLIYFQGTGAADDSGLPNDRFFAVRPEGSVSTLKIQRTERGDSAVYLCASSRDDRAAWEQFFGPGTRLTVL.

This rearrangement joins TRBV12-3 or TRBV12-4 to TRBJ2-1; TCRdb lists TRBD1, though no DNA is available to test this call. CDR3 size: 13 residues. CDR3 sequence: CASSFYRGNEQFF.

The CDR3 reads CASSLNRVNTGELFF. The rearrangement joins TRBV27 to TRBJ2-2; absent DNA, TCRdb's TRBD1 call cannot be checked. The CDR3 is 15 amino acids. The germline V gene has CDR1 MNHEY and CDR2 SMNVEV (reference sequence).

The rearrangement uses TRBV7-6 and TRBJ2-1; TCRdb's assignment of TRBD2 cannot be checked, as there is no DNA. Germline V gene data show CDR1 as SGHVS and CDR2 as FNYEAQ. CDR3 length equals 13 residues. The CDR3 region is CASSLTPLGEQFF.

The rearrangement joins TRBV18 to TRBJ1-6; TCRdb returns TRBD1, unconfirmable since there is no DNA. In germline, CDR1 is KGHSH, CDR2 LQKENI. This CDR3 has 14 amino acids. CDR3 in amino acids: CASSAGTHNSPLHF.

The chain couples TRBV6-2 or TRBV6-3 to TRBJ2-1. The CDR3 runs 16 residues. CDR1 and CDR2 from the germline V gene are MNHEY and SVGEGT. The CDR3 sequence: CASSYFSSDSYNEQFF.

V usage is TRBV28 and J usage is TRBJ2-1; absent DNA, TCRdb's TRBD1 call cannot be checked. The CDR3 sequence is 15 residues long. CDR1 and CDR2 from the germline V gene are MDHEN and SYDVKM. This CDR3 is CASSGAEEIYNEQFF.

The rearrangement joins TRBV6-1 to TRBJ2-2; TCRdb indicates TRBD2, and absent DNA this call remains unverified. Germline V CDR1 and CDR2: MNHNS, SASEGT. The CDR3 spans 16 residues. This CDR3 reads CAGSKGTSGSPGELFF.

This rearrangement joins TRBV20-1 to TRBJ1-1. CDR3 size: 12 residues. Germline CDR1 reads DFQATT; CDR2 reads SNEGSKA (reference sequence). CDR3: CSAPGSNTEAFF.

The chain couples TRBV5-1 to TRBJ2-7; without DNA, the TCRdb call of TRBD2 cannot be checked. Germline CDR1 reads SGHRS; CDR2 reads YFSETQ. CDR3 size: 14 residues. CDR3 amino acids: CASSLAMRVHEQYF.

V is TRBV20-1 and J is TRBJ2-3; no DNA is available, so the TRBD1 call from TCRdb remains unchecked. Germline V CDR1 and CDR2: DFQATT, SNEGSKA (reference sequence). The CDR3 has 15 residues. CDR3 sequence: CSARRGSAGTDTQYF.